A selection of T cell receptor beta chains follows, all from one sample in a study of OX40 agonist ivuxolimab in advanced cancers. Sequencing used immunoSEQ multiplex PCR; TCRdb keeps in-frame clones, though not all of them. The profile shows 50,000 to 75,000 clones, approximately 90% of them singletons. Specimen: CD4+ or CD8+ T cells sorted from blood, collected in a trial of the OX40 agonist ivuxolimab. The source is an adult with an advanced solid tumor such as melanoma, head and neck, liver or kidney cancer. The conserved cysteine and the conserved F or W are not part of the CDR3 here. Rows give clone size only sometimes, using once, few, many, or a class for an expanded clone.

abundance: NA; v_gene: TRBV7-7; CDR3aa: ASSLTADSYNEQF
abundance: NA; v_gene: TRBV6-4; CDR3aa: ASKIDRGNTEAF
abundance: NA; v_gene: TRBV6-5; CDR3aa: ASSFGPTDLSYEQY
abundance: NA; v_gene: TRBV11-2; CDR3aa: ASSLDPQGFSAYEQY
abundance: once; v_gene: TRBV7-9; CDR3aa: ASSSNIIPLYGYT
abundance: NA; v_gene: TRBV30; CDR3aa: AWSVYGGTEAF
abundance: NA; v_gene: TRBV7-8; CDR3aa: ASSPQGTQPQH
abundance: NA; v_gene: TRBV7-8; CDR3aa: ASSRERGFPYNEQF
abundance: NA; v_gene: TRBV6-1; CDR3aa: ASSHREETQY
abundance: NA; v_gene: TRBV4-1; CDR3aa: ASSRGRGKETQY
abundance: NA; v_gene: TRBV9; CDR3aa: ASSGNQYSGANVLT
abundance: NA; v_gene: TRBV27; CDR3aa: ASSFLGTSYEQY
abundance: NA; v_gene: TRBV6-1; CDR3aa: ASMPTDLSNQPQH
abundance: NA; v_gene: TRBV10-3; CDR3aa: AISDQGTGSHSYEQY
abundance: NA; v_gene: TRBV6-1; CDR3aa: ASSEGHRFNEKLF
abundance: NA; v_gene: TRBV6-5; CDR3aa: ASSMGVGSFNEQF
abundance: NA; v_gene: TRBV29-1; CDR3aa: SVEEERVAGELF
abundance: NA; v_gene: TRBV5-4; CDR3aa: ASSLVGGDGEAF
abundance: NA; v_gene: TRBV27; CDR3aa: ASQGEVNTEAF
abundance: NA; v_gene: TRBV19; CDR3aa: ASSIGPTSGTSTDTQY
abundance: NA; v_gene: TRBV7-9; CDR3aa: ASSLDGTGELF
abundance: NA; v_gene: TRBV7-8; CDR3aa: ASSSTGRVVDGELF
abundance: NA; v_gene: TRBV7-2; CDR3aa: ASSSRETATNEKLF
abundance: NA; v_gene: TRBV9; CDR3aa: ASSVDDRASGNTIY
abundance: NA; v_gene: TRBV9; CDR3aa: ASSANSGGALETQY
abundance: NA; v_gene: TRBV2; CDR3aa: ASGASAYNEQF
abundance: NA; v_gene: TRBV7-9; CDR3aa: ASSLNGATAYSPLH
abundance: NA; v_gene: TRBV5-6; CDR3aa: ASSPPAGGREQY
abundance: NA; v_gene: TRBV19; CDR3aa: ASSIEDRAMNTEAF
abundance: NA; v_gene: TRBV6-5; CDR3aa: ASSYSAGEETQY
abundance: NA; v_gene: TRBV19; CDR3aa: ASSILSPLAGGGDEQF
abundance: NA; v_gene: TRBV28; CDR3aa: ASSPGTSGGYQETQY
abundance: NA; v_gene: TRBV5-1; CDR3aa: ASSLWDAQGELF
abundance: NA; v_gene: TRBV4-1; CDR3aa: ASSQNQGANTEAF
abundance: NA; v_gene: TRBV28; CDR3aa: ASTLEGNYEQY
abundance: NA; v_gene: TRBV19; CDR3aa: ASSRGELNTEAF
abundance: NA; v_gene: TRBV2; CDR3aa: AITFLNEQF
abundance: many; v_gene: TRBV4-1; CDR3aa: ASSQGGQAQQY
abundance: once; v_gene: TRBV7-8; CDR3aa: ASSSGGPEAF
abundance: NA; v_gene: TRBV6-1; CDR3aa: ASSPVGNSPLH
abundance: once; v_gene: TRBV7-9; CDR3aa: ASSWLTENIDTQY
abundance: NA; v_gene: TRBV19; CDR3aa: ATGSKGVEAF
abundance: NA; v_gene: TRBV7-6; CDR3aa: ASSLAVPGQTNSPLH
abundance: once; v_gene: TRBV7-9; CDR3aa: ASSPPTGSGGYT
abundance: NA; v_gene: TRBV20-1; CDR3aa: SARGTDTQY
abundance: NA; v_gene: TRBV4-1; CDR3aa: ASSQDRTGSTEAF
abundance: few; v_gene: TRBV23-1; CDR3aa: ASSPKGTEAF
abundance: NA; v_gene: TRBV23-1; CDR3aa: ASGSSRGMRANYGYT
abundance: NA; v_gene: TRBV27; CDR3aa: ASSLSAGGTYNEQF
abundance: NA; v_gene: TRBV7-6; CDR3aa: ASRPGPNGGDTQY
abundance: NA; v_gene: TRBV6-6; CDR3aa: ASSRQAGTDTQY
abundance: NA; v_gene: TRBV5-5; CDR3aa: ASSSDYGYT